Reported below is one TCR beta chain. This specimen comes from a study of blood T cell repertoires in COVID-19. For the study at large: Material from acute and convalescent COVID-19 was sourced from the United States, Italy and Spain. Sample material is recorded as cDNA or gDNA derived from T cells, B-cell-depleted T cells, or PBMCs.

Source study methods: The authors estimated nucleated cell counts from reference gene primer amplification. Only in-frame clones appear in the TCRdb table, and some are missing; sequencing was by immunoSEQ multiplex PCR. V and J calls and clone size come straight from that table; D and trimming were deduced from the DNA. In the table there are over 200,000 clones, about 90% of which are singletons. Trimming took off 1 base at V and 1 base at J, with 8 bases between the two ends. The germline gives CDR1 SGHRS, CDR2 YFSETQ. CDR3 length: 14 residues. Sequencing was performed on peripheral blood. The sequence came from a man between 18 and 35 years old with active or convalescent COVID-19. J is TRBJ1-1 and V is TRBV5-1, with no clear D. The CDR3 loop is CASSLLESNTEAFF. The CDR3, as DNA: TGCGCCAGCAGCTTGTTAGAATCGAACACTGAAGCTTTCTTT.